Listed here is a single T cell receptor beta chain. Antigen unknown. It was with 60 Vbeta and 13 Jbeta primers that the PCR ran. Using immunoSEQ multiplex PCR, the repertoire was profiled, and TCRdb retains in-frame clones only, with some absent. The table gives about 44,000 clones; the top ten clones make up around 7.9% of it. The data were taken from a study of cytomegalovirus exposure and HLA in healthy donors. General study findings and limits: Later analysis suggested most CMV-associated TCR beta chains were HLA-restricted. Earlier analysis yielded a pattern in which most TCR beta V segments were productive about 90% or about 30% of the time. A reported reduction in N-insertions relative to the roughly 700-donor mean was seen in an Asian-associated ancestry cluster in a later analysis.

This CDR3 region has 14 residues. Unmatched junction bases numbered 5, after V lost 6 bases and J lost 4 bases. Germline V gives CDR1 LNHDA, CDR2 SQIVND (reference sequence). Sequenced material: PBMCs. This receptor was identified in a male donor in good health and CMV-seronegative. The chain has TRBV19 and TRBJ1-3; 8 nucleotides agree with TRBD1. The CDR3 sequence is CASSMTGVGNTIYF. DNA for the CDR3: TGTGCCAGTAGCATGACAGGGGTCGGAAACACCATATATTTT. The variable domain in full, with the rest retrieved from reference TRBV19 and TRBJ1-3, is DGGITQSPKYLFRKEGQNVTLSCEQNLNHDAMYWYRQDPGQGLRLIYYSQIVNDFQKGDIAEGYSVSREKKESFPLTVTSAQKNPTAFYLCASSMTGVGNTIYFGEGSWLTVV.